The following is a T cell receptor beta chain sequence with its context. The CDR3 loop spans 14 amino acids. V was clipped by 5 bases and J by 4 bases, with 12 bases between them. Germline CDR1 MNHNY, CDR2 SVGAGI (reference sequence). This entry is derived from a study of blood T cells in healthy people across ages. The study drew donors from healthy Caucasian individuals in Russia aged about 6 to 95. Next came a second PCR, run for 7 to 11 cycles, which used a sample-barcoded 5' primer along with a J-beta primer mix. From the 5' RACE reads, TCRdb called clonotypes with MiXCR, one entry per CDR3 protein. The sample has under 2 million distinct CDR3 sequences, about 31% seen once.

The sequencing sample was made of blood. This receptor was identified in a woman aged 25 to 39 in good health. The rearrangement joins TRBV6-6 to TRBJ1-5, with unresolved D. The CDR3 nucleotides read TGTGCCAGCAGTCCCGCGGCAGTTAATCAGCCCCAGCATTTT. Protein product: CASSPAAVNQPQHF.